This is a list of T cell receptor beta chains from one sample in a study of blood T cell repertoires in COVID-19. Only in-frame clones appear in the TCRdb table, and some are missing; sequencing was by immunoSEQ multiplex PCR. The table includes about 270,000 clones, approximately 86% detected once. The sample comprised peripheral blood. The receptors stem from a man aged 35 to 55 with active or convalescent COVID-19. Both conserved end residues are part of each CDR3. The order of the fields is CDR3 length, D gene, clone size, V gene, J gene, CDR3 protein, CDR3 DNA. A D gene is named only where the DNA matches it firmly. Part of the rows lack a size; the others show once, few, many or a class for expanded clones.

cdr3_length: 14; d_call: TRBD2; clone_size: NA; v_call: TRBV4-1; j_call: TRBJ2-7; cdr3_aa: CASSQAGGRDEQYF; cdr3_nt: TGCGCCAGCAGCCAAGCGGGCGGGAGGGACGAGCAGTACTTC
cdr3_length: 15; d_call: NA; clone_size: NA; v_call: TRBV27; j_call: TRBJ1-5; cdr3_aa: CASSPLDSRNQPQHF; cdr3_nt: TGTGCCAGCAGTCCCCTTGACAGCCGCAATCAGCCCCAGCATTTT
cdr3_length: 15; d_call: TRBD1; clone_size: NA; v_call: TRBV24-1; j_call: TRBJ2-1; cdr3_aa: CATSARSQGAGEQFF; cdr3_nt: TGTGCCACCAGTGCGAGGAGTCAGGGGGCGGGTGAGCAGTTCTTC
cdr3_length: 17; d_call: TRBD2; clone_size: NA; v_call: TRBV24-1; j_call: TRBJ2-3; cdr3_aa: CATSDTAGRGWQDTQYF; cdr3_nt: TGTGCCACCAGTGACACCGCCGGGAGGGGGTGGCAGGATACGCAGTATTTT
cdr3_length: 15; d_call: TRBD1; clone_size: NA; v_call: TRBV5-5; j_call: TRBJ2-2; cdr3_aa: CASSLTGDNTGELFF; cdr3_nt: TGTGCCAGCAGCTTAACAGGGGACAACACCGGGGAGCTGTTTTTT
cdr3_length: 15; d_call: TRBD1; clone_size: once; v_call: TRBV5-1; j_call: TRBJ2-5; cdr3_aa: CASSLGTGGRETQYF; cdr3_nt: TGCGCCAGCAGCTTGGGGACAGGGGGCAGAGAGACCCAGTACTTC
cdr3_length: 18; d_call: TRBD2; clone_size: NA; v_call: TRBV11-2; j_call: TRBJ2-7; cdr3_aa: CASSSTPGLAGGWNEQYF; cdr3_nt: TGTGCCAGCAGCTCCACCCCGGGACTAGCGGGAGGGTGGAACGAGCAGTACTTC
cdr3_length: 18; d_call: TRBD2; clone_size: once; v_call: TRBV10-1; j_call: TRBJ2-5; cdr3_aa: CASSESLRRTSWPETQYF; cdr3_nt: TGCGCCAGCAGTGAGTCGCTTCGCAGGACTAGTTGGCCGGAGACCCAGTACTTC
cdr3_length: 16; d_call: TRBD2; clone_size: once; v_call: TRBV11-3; j_call: TRBJ2-3; cdr3_aa: CASSGTSGSLPDTQYF; cdr3_nt: TGTGCCAGCAGCGGGACTAGCGGGAGTCTCCCAGATACGCAGTATTTT
cdr3_length: 13; d_call: NA; clone_size: NA; v_call: TRBV12-3/TRBV12-4; j_call: TRBJ1-6; cdr3_aa: CASSRQVGSPLHF; cdr3_nt: TGTGCCAGCAGCCGACAGGTCGGGTCACCCCTCCACTTT
cdr3_length: 16; d_call: NA; clone_size: once; v_call: TRBV5-5; j_call: TRBJ2-6; cdr3_aa: CASSPEENSGANVLTF; cdr3_nt: TGTGCCAGCAGCCCGGAGGAAAACTCTGGGGCCAACGTCCTGACTTTC
cdr3_length: 15; d_call: TRBD1; clone_size: NA; v_call: TRBV3-1/TRBV3-2; j_call: TRBJ1-1; cdr3_aa: CASSRTTGGTTEAFF; cdr3_nt: TGTGCCAGCAGCCGAACGACAGGGGGCACCACTGAAGCTTTCTTT
cdr3_length: 14; d_call: NA; clone_size: NA; v_call: TRBV5-4; j_call: TRBJ1-2; cdr3_aa: CASSLAGGASGYTF; cdr3_nt: TGTGCCAGCAGCTTGGCGGGGGGGGCGAGTGGCTACACCTTC
cdr3_length: 13; d_call: TRBD1; clone_size: NA; v_call: TRBV10-3; j_call: TRBJ2-1; cdr3_aa: CAISEDRGNEQFF; cdr3_nt: TGTGCCATCAGTGAGGACAGGGGAAATGAGCAGTTCTTC